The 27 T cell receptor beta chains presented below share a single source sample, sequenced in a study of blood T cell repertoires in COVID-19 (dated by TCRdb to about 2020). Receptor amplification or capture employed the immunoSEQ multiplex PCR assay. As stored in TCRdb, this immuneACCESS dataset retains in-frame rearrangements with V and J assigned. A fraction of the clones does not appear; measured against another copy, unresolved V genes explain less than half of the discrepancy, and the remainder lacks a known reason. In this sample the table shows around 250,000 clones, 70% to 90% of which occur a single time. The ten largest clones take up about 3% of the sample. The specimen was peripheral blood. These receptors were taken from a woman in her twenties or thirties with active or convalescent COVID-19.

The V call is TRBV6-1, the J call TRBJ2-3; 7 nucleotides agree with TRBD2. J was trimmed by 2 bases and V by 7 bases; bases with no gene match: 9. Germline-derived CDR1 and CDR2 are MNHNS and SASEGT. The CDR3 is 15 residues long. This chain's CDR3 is CASTLGGTSTDTQYF. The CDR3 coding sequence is TGTGCCAGCACCCTCGGGGGGACGTCCACAGATACGCAGTATTTT.

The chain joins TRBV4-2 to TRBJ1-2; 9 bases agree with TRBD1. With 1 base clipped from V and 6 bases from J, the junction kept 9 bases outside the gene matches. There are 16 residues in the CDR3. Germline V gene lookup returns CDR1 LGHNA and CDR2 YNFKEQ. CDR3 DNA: TGTGCCAGCAGCCAAGTAACGGGACAGGGAAAGGATGGCTACACCTTC. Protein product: CASSQVTGQGKDGYTF.

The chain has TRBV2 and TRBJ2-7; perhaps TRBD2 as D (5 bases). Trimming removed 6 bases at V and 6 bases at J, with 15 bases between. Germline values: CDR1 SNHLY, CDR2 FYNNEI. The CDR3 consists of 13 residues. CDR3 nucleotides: TGTGCCAGCAGACGGGATCTCCTAAGCGAGCAGTACTTC. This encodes CASRRDLLSEQYF.

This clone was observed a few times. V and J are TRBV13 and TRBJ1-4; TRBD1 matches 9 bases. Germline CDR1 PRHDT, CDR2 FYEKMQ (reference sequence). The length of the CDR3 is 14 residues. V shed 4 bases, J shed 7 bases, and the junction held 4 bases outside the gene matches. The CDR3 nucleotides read TGTGCCAGCAGCTCGAAACAGGGGGCTGAAAAACTGTTTTTT. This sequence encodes CASSSKQGAEKLFF. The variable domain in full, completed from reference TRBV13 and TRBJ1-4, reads AAGVIQSPRHLIKEKRETATLKCYPIPRHDTVYWYQQGPGQDPQFLISFYEKMQSDKGSIPDRFSAQQFSDYHSELNMSSLELGDSALYFCASSSKQGAEKLFFGSGTQLSVL.

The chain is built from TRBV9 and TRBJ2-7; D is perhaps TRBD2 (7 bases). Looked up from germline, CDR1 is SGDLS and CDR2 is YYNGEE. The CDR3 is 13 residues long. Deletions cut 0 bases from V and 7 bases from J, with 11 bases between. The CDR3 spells CASSVEGGDEQYF. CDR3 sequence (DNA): TGTGCCAGCAGCGTAGAAGGGGGGGATGAGCAGTACTTC.

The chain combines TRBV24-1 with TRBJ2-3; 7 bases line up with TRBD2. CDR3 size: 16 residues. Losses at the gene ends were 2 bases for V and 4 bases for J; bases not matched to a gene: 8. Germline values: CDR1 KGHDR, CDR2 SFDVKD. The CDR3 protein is CATSDSERGTADTQYF. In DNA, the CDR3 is TGTGCCACCAGTGATTCAGAGCGGGGAACAGCAGATACGCAGTATTTT.

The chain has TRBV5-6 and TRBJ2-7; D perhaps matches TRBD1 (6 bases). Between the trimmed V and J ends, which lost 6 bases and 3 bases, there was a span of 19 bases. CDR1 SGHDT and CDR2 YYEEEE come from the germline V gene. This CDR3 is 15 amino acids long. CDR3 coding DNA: TGTGCCAGCACCCTCATGACAGGAGGAAGCTACGAGCAGTACTTC. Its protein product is CASTLMTGGSYEQYF.

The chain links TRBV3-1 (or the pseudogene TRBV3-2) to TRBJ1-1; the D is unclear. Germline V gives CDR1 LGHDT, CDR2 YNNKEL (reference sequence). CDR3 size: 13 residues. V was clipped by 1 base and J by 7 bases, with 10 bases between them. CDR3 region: CASSQVSTSEAFF. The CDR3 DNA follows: TGTGCCAGCAGCCAAGTCAGTACCAGTGAAGCTTTCTTT.

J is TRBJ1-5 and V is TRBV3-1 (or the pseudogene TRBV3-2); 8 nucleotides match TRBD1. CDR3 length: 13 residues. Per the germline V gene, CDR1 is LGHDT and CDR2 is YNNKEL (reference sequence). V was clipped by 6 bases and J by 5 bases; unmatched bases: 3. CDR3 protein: CASSTTGDQPQHF. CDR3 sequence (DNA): TGTGCCAGCAGTACGACAGGGGATCAGCCCCAGCATTTT.

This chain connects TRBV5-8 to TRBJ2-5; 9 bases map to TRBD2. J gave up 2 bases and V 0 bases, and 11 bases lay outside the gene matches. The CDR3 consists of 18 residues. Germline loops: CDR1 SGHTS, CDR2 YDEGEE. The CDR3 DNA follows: TGTGCCAGCAGCTTGGTGCTAGCGGGGACCGGCAAACAAGAGACCCAGTACTTC. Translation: CASSLVLAGTGKQETQYF.

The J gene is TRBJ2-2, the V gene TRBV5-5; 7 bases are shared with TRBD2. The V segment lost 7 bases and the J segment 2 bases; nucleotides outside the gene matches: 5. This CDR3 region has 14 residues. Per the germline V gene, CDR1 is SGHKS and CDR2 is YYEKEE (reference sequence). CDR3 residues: CASYRDYNTGELFF. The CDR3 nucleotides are TGTGCCAGCTACCGGGACTATAACACCGGGGAGCTGTTTTTT.

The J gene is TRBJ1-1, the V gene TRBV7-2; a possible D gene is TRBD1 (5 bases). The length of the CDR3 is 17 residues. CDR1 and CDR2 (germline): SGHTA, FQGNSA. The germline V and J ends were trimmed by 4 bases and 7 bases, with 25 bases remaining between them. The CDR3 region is CASSYLSRDSAVGEAFF. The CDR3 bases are TGTGCCAGCAGCTATCTCTCCCGAGACAGTGCCGTCGGTGAAGCTTTCTTT.

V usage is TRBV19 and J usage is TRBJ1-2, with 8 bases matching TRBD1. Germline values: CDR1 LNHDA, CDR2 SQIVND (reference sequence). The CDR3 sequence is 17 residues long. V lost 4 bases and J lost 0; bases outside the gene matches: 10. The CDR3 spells CASSRISGQGANYGYTF. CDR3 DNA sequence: TGTGCCAGTAGTAGAATCTCCGGACAGGGCGCTAACTATGGCTACACCTTC.

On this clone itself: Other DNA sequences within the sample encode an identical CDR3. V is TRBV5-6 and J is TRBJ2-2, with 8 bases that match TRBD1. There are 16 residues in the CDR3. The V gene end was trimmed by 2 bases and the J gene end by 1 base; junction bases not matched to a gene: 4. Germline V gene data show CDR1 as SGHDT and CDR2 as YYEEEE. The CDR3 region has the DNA TGTGCCAGCAGCTTATCCGACAGGGGGAACACCGGGGAGCTGTTTTTT. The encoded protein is CASSLSDRGNTGELFF.

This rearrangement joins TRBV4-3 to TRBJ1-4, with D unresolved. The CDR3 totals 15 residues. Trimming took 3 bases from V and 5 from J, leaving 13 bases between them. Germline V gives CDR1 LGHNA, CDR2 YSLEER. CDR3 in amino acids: CASSQGDGPNEKLFF. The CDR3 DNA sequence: TGCGCCAGCAGCCAGGGAGACGGACCAAATGAAAAACTGTTTTTT.

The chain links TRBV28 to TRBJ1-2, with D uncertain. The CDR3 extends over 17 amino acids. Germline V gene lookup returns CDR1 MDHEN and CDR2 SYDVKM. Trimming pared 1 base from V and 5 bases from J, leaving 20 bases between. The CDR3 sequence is CASSLSPPEISLYGYTF. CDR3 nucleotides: TGTGCCAGCAGTTTATCCCCCCCAGAGATTAGCCTATATGGCTACACCTTC.

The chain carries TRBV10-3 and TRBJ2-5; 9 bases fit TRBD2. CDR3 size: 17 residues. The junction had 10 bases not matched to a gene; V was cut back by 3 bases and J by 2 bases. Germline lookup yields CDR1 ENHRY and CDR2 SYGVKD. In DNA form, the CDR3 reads TGTGCCATCAGTGATCCTCCGGGACTAGCACAGCAAGAGACCCAGTACTTC. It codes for CAISDPPGLAQQETQYF.

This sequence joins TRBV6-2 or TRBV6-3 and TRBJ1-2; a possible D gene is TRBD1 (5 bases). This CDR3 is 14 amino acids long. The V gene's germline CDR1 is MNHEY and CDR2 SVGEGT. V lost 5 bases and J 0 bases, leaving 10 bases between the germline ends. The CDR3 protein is CASSIRQPNYGYTF. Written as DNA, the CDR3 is TGTGCCAGCAGTATCCGACAGCCTAACTATGGCTACACCTTC.

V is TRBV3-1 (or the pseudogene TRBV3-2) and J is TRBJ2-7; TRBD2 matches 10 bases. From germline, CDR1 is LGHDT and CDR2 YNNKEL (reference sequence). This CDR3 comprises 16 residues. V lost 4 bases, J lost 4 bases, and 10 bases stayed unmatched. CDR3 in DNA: TGTGCCAGCAGCCCCACCGGACTAGCGGAGACGTACGAGCAGTACTTC. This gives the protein CASSPTGLAETYEQYF.

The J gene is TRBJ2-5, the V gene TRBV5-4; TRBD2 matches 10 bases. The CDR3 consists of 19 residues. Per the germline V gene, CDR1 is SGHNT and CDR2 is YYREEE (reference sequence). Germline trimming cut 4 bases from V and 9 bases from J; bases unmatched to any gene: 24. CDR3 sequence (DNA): TGTGCCAGCAGCCAGAGGGGGTCGGCTAGCGGGGGCCCCCTTATGGCCCAGTACTTC. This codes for CASSQRGSASGGPLMAQYF.

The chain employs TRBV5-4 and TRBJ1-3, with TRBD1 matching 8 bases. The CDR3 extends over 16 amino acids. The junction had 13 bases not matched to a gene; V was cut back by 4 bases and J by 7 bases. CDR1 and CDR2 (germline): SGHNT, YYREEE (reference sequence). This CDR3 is CASSNHDRGYGNTIYF. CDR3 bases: TGTGCCAGCAGCAACCATGACAGGGGATACGGGAACACCATATATTTT.

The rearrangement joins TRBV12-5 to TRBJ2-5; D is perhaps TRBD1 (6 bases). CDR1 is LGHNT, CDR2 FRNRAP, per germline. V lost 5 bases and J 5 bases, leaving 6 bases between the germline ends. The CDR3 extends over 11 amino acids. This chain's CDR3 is CASGQGETQYF. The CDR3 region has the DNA TGTGCTAGTGGTCAGGGGGAGACCCAGTACTTC. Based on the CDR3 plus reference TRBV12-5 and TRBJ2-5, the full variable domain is DARVTQTPRHKVTEMGQEVTMRCQPILGHNTVFWYRQTMMQGLELLAYFRNRAPLDDSGMPKDRFSAEMPDATLATLKIQPSEPRDSAVYFCASGQGETQYFGPGTRLLVL.

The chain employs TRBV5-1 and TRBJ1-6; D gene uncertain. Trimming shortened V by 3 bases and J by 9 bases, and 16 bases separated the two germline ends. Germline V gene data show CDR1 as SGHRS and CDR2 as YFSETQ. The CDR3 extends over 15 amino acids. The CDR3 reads CASSSGPAEGSPLHF. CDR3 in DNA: TGCGCCAGCAGCTCGGGCCCCGCGGAGGGTTCACCCCTCCACTTT. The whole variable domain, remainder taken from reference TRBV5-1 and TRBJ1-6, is KAGVTQTPRYLIKTRGQQVTLSCSPISGHRSVSWYQQTPGQGLQFLFEYFSETQRNKGNFPGRFSGRQFSNSRSEMNVSTLELGDSALYLCASSSGPAEGSPLHFGNGTRLTVT.

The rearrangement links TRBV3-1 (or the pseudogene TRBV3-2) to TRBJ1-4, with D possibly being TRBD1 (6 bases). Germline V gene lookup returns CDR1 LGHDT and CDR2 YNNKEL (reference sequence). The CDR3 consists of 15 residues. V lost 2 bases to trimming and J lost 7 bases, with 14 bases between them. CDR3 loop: CASSQRGTGLEKLFF. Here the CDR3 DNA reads TGTGCCAGCAGCCAAAGGGGGACCGGTCTTGAAAAACTGTTTTTT.

CDR3 in amino acids: CASSLLEGALGTTEAFF. The CDR3 bases are TGTGCCAGCAGCTTATTGGAGGGGGCCCTAGGGACCACTGAAGCTTTCTTT. The chain recombines TRBV7-9 with TRBJ1-1; TRBD1 matches 7 bases. CDR3 length equals 17 residues. Trimming at V came to 2 bases and at J to 4 bases, leaving 13 bases not matched to a gene. Per the germline V gene, CDR1 is SEHNR and CDR2 is FQNEAQ (reference sequence).

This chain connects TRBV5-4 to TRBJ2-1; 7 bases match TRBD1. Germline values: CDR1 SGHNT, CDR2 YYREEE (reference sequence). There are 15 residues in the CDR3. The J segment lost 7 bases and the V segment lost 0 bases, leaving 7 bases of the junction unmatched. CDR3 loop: CASSLGSTGMNEQFF. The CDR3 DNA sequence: TGTGCCAGCAGCTTGGGATCGACAGGGATGAATGAGCAGTTCTTC.

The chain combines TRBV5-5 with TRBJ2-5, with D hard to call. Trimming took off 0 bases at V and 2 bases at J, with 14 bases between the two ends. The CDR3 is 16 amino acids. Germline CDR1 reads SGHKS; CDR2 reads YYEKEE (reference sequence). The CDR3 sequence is CASSLVPGLLQETQYF. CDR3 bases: TGTGCCAGCAGCTTGGTGCCCGGTCTTCTTCAAGAGACCCAGTACTTC.